This note documents a single T cell receptor (beta chain) sequence. The CDR3 sequence is 15 residues long. The ends lost 1 base at V and 3 bases at J; junction bases unmatched: 5. In germline, CDR1 is MNHNS, CDR2 SASEGT. The data originate from a study of cytomegalovirus exposure and HLA in healthy donors. PCR employed 60 Vbeta and 13 Jbeta primers. Profiled with immunoSEQ multiplex PCR; TCRdb holds only in-frame clones, not every one. In the table there are 200,000 to 250,000 clones, 65% to 80% of which are singletons. The chain uses TRBV6-1 and TRBJ2-7; 8 bases are shared with TRBD2. This receptor was identified in a man between 50 and 59 years old in good health and CMV-seronegative. The sequencing input was PBMCs. The CDR3 protein is CASSEETGGYYEQYF. CDR3 bases: TGTGCCAGCAGTGAAGAGACGGGAGGGTACTACGAGCAGTACTTC.